Below, 14 T cell receptor beta chains from the same sample are listed, as sequenced in a study of cytomegalovirus exposure and HLA in healthy donors. The study ran its PCR with 60 Vbeta and 13 Jbeta primers. Measured with immunoSEQ multiplex PCR; TCRdb has only the in-frame clones, and not every one. The sample shows roughly 100,000 clones, roughly 75% of them seen only once. Sequencing was performed on PBMCs. The receptor source for this set is a middle-aged woman in good health and CMV-seronegative.

Only one count was recorded for this clone. The chain employs TRBV6-5 and TRBJ2-1; 12 bases line up with TRBD2. This CDR3 spans 15 amino acids. V dropped 2 bases and J dropped 8; count of bases not matched to a gene: 4. CDR1 and CDR2 (germline): MNHEY, SVGAGI. CDR3 DNA: TGTGCCAGCAGTTACGCGACTAGCGGGAGTGATGAGCAGTTCTTC. This codes for CASSYATSGSDEQFF.

The rearrangement uses TRBV14 and TRBJ2-3; D gene ambiguous. Germline-derived CDR1 and CDR2 are SGHDN and FVKESK. This CDR3 is 12 amino acids long. The V end lost 1 base, the J end lost 5 bases, and 4 bases lay between the germline ends. CDR3 DNA sequence: TGTGCCAGCAGCCAAGCAGGAGATACGCAGTATTTT. This codes for CASSQAGDTQYF.

The chain combines TRBV28 with TRBJ1-2, with a weak D call TRBD1 (5 bases). CDR1 and CDR2 from the germline V gene are MDHEN and SYDVKM. The V and J ends lost 4 bases and 5 bases respectively, with 8 bases between them. The CDR3 runs to 12 residues. CDR3 DNA: TGTGCCAGCAGTTATGGGGGGTATGGCTACACCTTC. It codes for CASSYGGYGYTF.

The rearrangement uses TRBV10-3 and TRBJ2-2; 11 positions match TRBD2. Germline CDR1 reads ENHRY; CDR2 reads SYGVKD. The CDR3 sequence is 16 residues long. V lost 6 bases, J lost 1 base, and 4 bases stayed unmatched. DNA of the CDR3: TGTGCCATCAGCCCCGGGACTAGCGGGAACACCGGGGAGCTGTTTTTT. Protein sequence: CAISPGTSGNTGELFF.

The V gene is TRBV28, the J gene TRBJ2-5; TRBD1 agrees at 8 bases. J lost 2 bases, V lost 2 bases, and 4 bases had no gene match. The CDR3 sequence is 15 residues long. Germline-derived CDR1 and CDR2 are MDHEN and SYDVKM. In nucleotides, the CDR3 is TGTGCCAGCAGTTTAGACAGGGGTGGGCAAGAGACCCAGTACTTC. As protein: CASSLDRGGQETQYF.

V gene TRBV4-2 combines with J gene TRBJ1-1; a possible D gene is TRBD1 (6 bases). CDR3 size: 15 residues. Between the trimmed V and J ends, which lost 6 bases and 4 bases, there was a span of 18 bases. Germline CDR1 LGHNA, CDR2 YNFKEQ. Written as DNA, the CDR3 is TGTGCCAGCAGGTTGGGGGGGCAGGGTAGCACTGAAGCTTTCTTT. Amino acid sequence: CASRLGGQGSTEAFF.

This clone turned up a few times. The V call is TRBV30, the J call TRBJ2-1, with 12 bases matching TRBD2. CDR1 is GTSNPN and CDR2 is SVGIG in the germline V gene (reference sequence). CDR3 size: 19 residues. Trimming cost V 3 bases and J 8 bases; bases outside gene matches: 20. This CDR3 reads CAWRRQRTRGASGRDEQFF. DNA of the CDR3: TGTGCCTGGAGGCGACAGCGAACCCGGGGGGCTAGCGGGAGGGATGAGCAGTTCTTC.

This chain links TRBV7-2 with TRBJ2-3; 8 nucleotides line up with TRBD1. The germline V gene has CDR1 SGHTA and CDR2 FQGNSA. J gave up 4 bases and V 5 bases, and 5 bases lay outside the gene matches. The CDR3 covers 14 residues. The CDR3 bases are TGTGCCAGCAGCCGCCCAGGGGGCTCAGATACGCAGTATTTT. It is translated as CASSRPGGSDTQYF.

This clone turned up a few times. V gene TRBV6-5 combines with J gene TRBJ2-7, with 8 positions matching TRBD1. The CDR3 is 14 amino acids. Germline V gene lookup returns CDR1 MNHEY and CDR2 SVGAGI. V shed 6 bases, J shed 2 bases, and the junction held 6 bases outside the gene matches. The CDR3 DNA follows: TGTGCCAGCAGCCCTACAGGGGGAACCTACGAGCAGTACTTC. Translated: CASSPTGGTYEQYF.

Remarks on this clone: Other DNA sequences in this specimen translate into the identical CDR3. For the CDR3, the DNA is TGCGCCAGCAGCCCTGGACAGGGGGAGAGTCAGCCCCAGCATTTT. Protein: CASSPGQGESQPQHF. The rearrangement joins TRBV5-1 to TRBJ1-5; 10 nucleotides align to TRBD1. The CDR3 is 15 residues long. Germline assignment: CDR1 SGHRS and CDR2 YFSETQ. The ends lost 4 bases at V and 6 bases at J; junction bases unmatched: 7.

The rearrangement joins TRBV19 to TRBJ2-1, with D tentatively TRBD1 (5 bases). The CDR3 is 13 residues long. V was clipped by 1 base and J by 6 bases, with 7 bases between them. CDR1 and CDR2 from the germline V gene are LNHDA and SQIVND (reference sequence). The CDR3 sequence: CASSIARGNEQFF. In DNA form, the CDR3 reads TGTGCCAGTAGTATAGCAAGGGGCAATGAGCAGTTCTTC.

This clone was observed a handful of times. The J gene is TRBJ2-1, the V gene TRBV6-5; weak D call: TRBD2 (5 bases). This CDR3 has 16 amino acids. V was trimmed by 2 bases and J by 1 base, leaving 12 bases between them. CDR1 MNHEY and CDR2 SVGAGI come from the germline V gene. CDR3 bases: TGTGCCAGCAGTTACGGCGGAGGAGCGTCCTACAATGAGCAGTTCTTC. It encodes CASSYGGGASYNEQFF.

The chain recombines TRBV5-6 with TRBJ1-2; no reliable D call. Trimming removed 4 bases from V and 4 bases from J, with 14 bases in between. The germline gives CDR1 SGHDT, CDR2 YYEEEE. This CDR3 has 14 residues. The CDR3 DNA follows: TGTGCCAGCAGCCTACGGGAGCGGAGCTATGGCTACACCTTC. Residues: CASSLRERSYGYTF.

With regard to this clone: One end of the junction varies from germline; a read error may be responsible. V and J are TRBV7-9 and TRBJ2-7; no firm D call. There are 14 residues in the CDR3. Germline V gene sequence: CDR1 SEHNR, CDR2 FQNEAQ (reference sequence). CDR3 DNA: TGTTCCAGCAGCTCACCTACCAAAGTCTACGAGCAGTACTTC. Translating it yields CSSSSPTKVYEQYF.